The 32 T cell receptor beta chains listed next were all sequenced from one sample in a study of regulatory T cells. Study-level findings and limits: In CD3G-deficient patients, conventional CD4+ T cells were enriched for hydrophobic CDR3 residues at positions 6 and 7.

These receptors lack a known antigen. The PCR used 52 TRBV and 13 TRBJ primers. Method: immunoSEQ multiplex PCR; TCRdb's copy keeps in-frame clones and lacks some. The sample carries 30,000 to 40,000 clones, roughly 90% recorded once. The sequencing input was conventional CD4+ T cells sorted from blood. Source of these receptors: a person in their late teens or twenties with CD3G deficiency.

The chain links TRBV5-1 to TRBJ2-1; TRBD2 matches 8 bases. CDR1 is SGHRS, CDR2 YFSETQ, per germline. The trim removed 4 bases at V and 6 bases at J, leaving 6 bases unmatched. This CDR3 contains 14 residues. This CDR3 reads CASSDTSGPNEQFF. Here the CDR3 DNA reads TGCGCCAGCAGCGACACTAGCGGCCCCAATGAGCAGTTCTTC.

This clone was recorded a few times. The chain employs TRBV10-3 and TRBJ2-1; D is unclear. This CDR3 region has 12 residues. Germline CDR1 ENHRY, CDR2 SYGVKD. V was cut by 2 bases and J by 9 bases, with 8 bases left in between. The CDR3 sequence: CAISERGGEQFF. The CDR3 bases are TGTGCCATCAGTGAGCGAGGCGGTGAGCAGTTCTTC.

Only one count was recorded for this clone. The rearrangement links TRBV18 to TRBJ2-5, with a weak D call TRBD1 (6 bases). The J call is doubtful: the DNA matches TRBJ2-7 better. The CDR3 is 13 residues long. Germline V lookup: CDR1 KGHSH, CDR2 LQKENI. The CDR3 DNA is TGTGCCAGCTCACCGGGACAATCCTACGAGCAGTACTTC. Amino acid sequence: CASSPGQSYEQYF.

The V call is TRBV5-1, the J call TRBJ2-7, with 9 bases lining up with TRBD1. Germline trimming cut 1 base from V and 6 bases from J; bases unmatched to any gene: 2. In germline, CDR1 is SGHRS, CDR2 YFSETQ. The CDR3 consists of 13 residues. The CDR3 reads CASSLTGGGEQYF. The CDR3 DNA follows: TGCGCCAGCAGCTTGACAGGGGGCGGCGAGCAGTACTTC.

The chain combines TRBV6-6 with TRBJ1-1, with TRBD1 as a possible D gene (5 bases). The CDR3 totals 13 residues. Looked up from germline, CDR1 is MNHNY and CDR2 is SVGAGI (reference sequence). V was cut by 0 bases and J by 5 bases, with 7 bases left in between. This CDR3 reads CASSYSGQTEAFF. The CDR3, as DNA: TGTGCCAGCAGTTACTCGGGGCAGACTGAAGCTTTCTTT.

The chain joins TRBV28 to TRBJ2-7; TRBD1 might be the D (5 bases). Germline values: CDR1 MDHEN, CDR2 SYDVKM. With 6 bases removed from V and 0 bases from J, the gap between germline ends came to 15 bases. The CDR3 sequence is 15 residues long. The CDR3 DNA follows: TGTGCCAGCAGCGTCCAGGGTCCAAGCTCCTACGAGCAGTACTTC. Its protein is CASSVQGPSSYEQYF.

In this sample, this clone turned up a few times. The chain carries TRBV19 and TRBJ2-7, with D maybe TRBD1 (5 bases). V shed 3 bases and J shed 6 bases, with 15 bases lying between them. Germline values: CDR1 LNHDA, CDR2 SQIVND (reference sequence). The CDR3 has 14 amino acids. The CDR3, as DNA: TGTGCCAGTAGTATCTCGGCAGGGATAAGCGAGCAGTACTTC. Protein product: CASSISAGISEQYF. Full variable domain (rest looked up from reference TRBV19 and TRBJ2-7): DGGITQSPKYLFRKEGQNVTLSCEQNLNHDAMYWYRQDPGQGLRLIYYSQIVNDFQKGDIAEGYSVSREKKESFPLTVTSAQKNPTAFYLCASSISAGISEQYFGPGTRLTVT.

The chain is built from TRBV28 and TRBJ1-2; D is unresolved. CDR3 length: 12 residues. The V and J ends lost 3 bases and 8 bases respectively, with 10 bases between them. In germline, CDR1 is MDHEN, CDR2 SYDVKM. CDR3 in DNA: TGTGCCAGCAGTTTGGGCATCAAGGGCTACACCTTC. Translated: CASSLGIKGYTF.

The chain links TRBV18 to TRBJ2-3; D is unresolved. The V gene's germline CDR1 is KGHSH and CDR2 LQKENI. The CDR3 contains 15 residues. Trimming removed 2 bases at V and 2 bases at J, with 11 bases between. The chain's CDR3 is CASSPGGRTTDTQYF. CDR3 sequence (DNA): TGTGCCAGCTCACCAGGCGGCAGGACCACAGATACGCAGTATTTT.

The rearrangement joins TRBV19 to TRBJ2-6, with D unresolved. CDR3 length: 13 residues. Germline loops: CDR1 LNHDA, CDR2 SQIVND (reference sequence). Trimming stripped 7 bases from V and 7 bases from J, with 11 bases between. This chain's CDR3 is CASKGIGANVLTF. The DNA for the CDR3 is TGTGCCAGTAAGGGTATCGGAGCCAACGTCCTGACTTTC. Variable domain in full (rest from reference TRBV19 and TRBJ2-6): DGGITQSPKYLFRKEGQNVTLSCEQNLNHDAMYWYRQDPGQGLRLIYYSQIVNDFQKGDIAEGYSVSREKKESFPLTVTSAQKNPTAFYLCASKGIGANVLTFGAGSRLTVL.

Concerning this clone: The identical CDR3 is also encoded by other nucleotide sequences in the sample. The chain combines TRBV6-1 with TRBJ1-2; no definite D call. The CDR3 consists of 12 residues. With 8 bases removed from V and 1 base from J, the gap between germline ends came to 8 bases. CDR1 and CDR2 (germline): MNHNS, SASEGT. CDR3 sequence: CASSEGNYGYTF. The CDR3, as DNA: TGTGCCAGCTCTGAGGGTAACTATGGCTACACCTTC.

This chain uses TRBV28 with TRBJ1-4; D not certain. V shed 10 bases and J shed 7 bases, with 16 bases lying between them. This CDR3 has 13 residues. In germline, CDR1 is MDHEN, CDR2 SYDVKM. CDR3 loop: CATRRESGEKLFF. The DNA for the CDR3 is TGTGCCACTCGAAGGGAATCGGGTGAAAAACTGTTTTTT.

The gene calls are TRBV28 and TRBJ2-4; 9 bases map to TRBD1. The ends lost 5 bases at V and 9 bases at J; junction bases unmatched: 14. CDR3 length equals 16 residues. Germline assignment: CDR1 MDHEN and CDR2 SYDVKM. CDR3 sequence reads: CASSGADRGSYGIQYF. The DNA of the CDR3 is TGTGCCAGCAGTGGGGCGGACAGGGGATCGTATGGCATTCAGTACTTC.

In this sample, this clone turned up once. V and J are TRBV10-3 and TRBJ2-7; the D is unclear. Germline CDR1 ENHRY, CDR2 SYGVKD. Trimming cost V 10 bases and J 3 bases, with 16 bases left between them. This CDR3 has 13 residues. The CDR3 DNA follows: TGTGCCACCCGAAGAAGTTTAAACTACGAGCAGTACTTC. This gives the protein CATRRSLNYEQYF.

This clone was recorded only once. V is TRBV9 and J is TRBJ2-1; 8 bases are shared with TRBD2. V dropped 4 bases and J dropped 0; count of bases not matched to a gene: 6. The CDR3 has 16 residues. Germline-derived CDR1 and CDR2 are SGDLS and YYNGEE. The CDR3 loop is CASSPSGGRSYNEQFF. In DNA form, the CDR3 reads TGTGCCAGCAGCCCTTCGGGAGGGCGCTCCTACAATGAGCAGTTCTTC. The full variable domain, its missing parts supplied by reference TRBV9 and TRBJ2-1, is DSGVTQTPKHLITATGQRVTLRCSPRSGDLSVYWYQQSLDQGLQFLIQYYNGEERAKGNILERFSAQQFPDLHSELNLSSLELGDSALYFCASSPSGGRSYNEQFFGPGTRLTVL.

This chain joins TRBV11-2 and TRBJ2-5, with D hard to call. The CDR3 has 15 amino acids. Trimming stripped 8 bases from V and 1 base from J, with 17 bases between. Germline assignment: CDR1 SGHAT and CDR2 FQNNGV. The CDR3 nucleotides read TGTGCCAGCGAACCCAAGGAAGTTGGCCAAGAGACCCAGTACTTC. It specifies CASEPKEVGQETQYF.

V usage is TRBV5-1 and J usage is TRBJ1-1, with D hard to call. The germline V gene encodes CDR1 SGHRS and CDR2 YFSETQ. The ends were cut back, 5 bases at V and 4 bases at J, with 15 bases in the middle. The length of the CDR3 is 14 residues. Here the CDR3 reads CASRVGVWGTEAFF. CDR3 DNA sequence: TGCGCCAGCAGAGTAGGAGTTTGGGGCACTGAAGCTTTCTTT.

The rearrangement uses TRBV11-3 and TRBJ1-5; D uncertain. This CDR3 is built from 17 residues. The V gene's germline CDR1 is SGHNT and CDR2 YENEEA. V was cut by 5 bases and J by 1 base, with 18 bases left in between. The CDR3 reads CASSLYCGVWSNQPQHF. The CDR3 DNA sequence: TGTGCCAGCAGCCTATACTGCGGGGTTTGGAGCAATCAGCCCCAGCATTTT.

The chain couples TRBV6-1 to TRBJ2-1; TRBD2 matches at 12 bases. Losses at the gene ends were 2 bases for V and 10 bases for J; bases not matched to a gene: 12. There are 17 residues in the CDR3. Germline-derived CDR1 and CDR2 are MNHNS and SASEGT. The CDR3 loop is CASSEKRGLAGGREQFF. The CDR3 coding sequence is TGTGCCAGCAGTGAAAAACGGGGACTAGCGGGTGGCAGGGAGCAGTTCTTC.

The genes are TRBV18 and TRBJ2-4; D may match TRBD1 or TRBD2 (5 bases each). CDR3 length: 17 amino acids. Germline values: CDR1 KGHSH, CDR2 LQKENI. The V and J ends lost 4 bases and 1 base respectively, with 17 bases between them. CDR3 amino acids: CASSLQRLGDAKNIQYF. The CDR3 nucleotides read TGTGCCAGCTCACTCCAGAGGTTGGGGGACGCCAAAAACATTCAGTACTTC.

The sample holds one count of this clone. The V gene is TRBV7-9, the J gene TRBJ2-3, with 12 bases identical to TRBD2. The ends lost 5 bases at V and 3 bases at J; junction bases unmatched: 6. Germline CDR1 and CDR2: SEHNR and FQNEAQ (reference sequence). The length of the CDR3 is 16 residues. The CDR3 region is CASSIRTSGETDTQYF. CDR3 DNA sequence: TGTGCCAGCAGCATTAGGACTAGCGGGGAAACAGATACGCAGTATTTT.

The chain has TRBV28 and TRBJ1-2, with 7 nucleotides matching TRBD1. This CDR3 is 15 amino acids long. Germline CDR1 is MDHEN and CDR2 is SYDVKM. Losses at the gene ends were 6 bases for V and 5 bases for J; bases not matched to a gene: 12. The CDR3 coding sequence is TGTGCCAGCAGCATGCTGAGGGGGCAAGAGTATGGCTACACCTTC. Its translation: CASSMLRGQEYGYTF.

This clone was counted a single time. V gene TRBV6-6 combines with J gene TRBJ2-7, with 7 positions matching TRBD1. The CDR3 extends over 13 amino acids. Germline-derived CDR1 and CDR2 are MNHNY and SVGAGI (reference sequence). V lost 4 bases, J lost 3 bases, and 3 bases stayed unmatched. The CDR3 loop reads CASSLTGDYEQYF. The CDR3 DNA follows: TGTGCCAGCAGTTTAACAGGGGACTACGAGCAGTACTTC.

V is TRBV18 and J is TRBJ2-7; 7 positions agree with TRBD1. The CDR3 totals 13 residues. The J segment lost 3 bases and the V segment lost 6 bases, leaving 5 bases of the junction unmatched. Germline lookup yields CDR1 KGHSH and CDR2 LQKENI. DNA for the CDR3: TGTGCCAGCTCCCTGAACAGGGGCTACGAGCAGTACTTC. This translates into CASSLNRGYEQYF.

This chain joins TRBV5-1 and TRBJ2-1, with a tentative D call TRBD2 (6 bases). CDR3 length: 15 residues. The ends were cut back, 3 bases at V and 6 bases at J, with 16 bases in the middle. Germline V CDR1 and CDR2: SGHRS, YFSETQ. CDR3 coding DNA: TGCGCCAGCAGCTGGGGGGATACTAGCAGCAATGAGCAGTTCTTC. Translated, it gives CASSWGDTSSNEQFF.

The genes are TRBV6-1 and TRBJ2-2, with 9 bases matching TRBD1. The V gene's germline CDR1 is MNHNS and CDR2 SASEGT. The CDR3 is 14 residues long. With 7 bases clipped from V and 3 bases from J, the junction kept 3 bases outside the gene matches. The chain's CDR3 is CASTRQGDTGELFF. The CDR3 region has the DNA TGTGCCAGCACAAGACAGGGGGACACCGGGGAGCTGTTTTTT.

Only one count was recorded for this clone. This chain uses TRBV4-1 with TRBJ2-7, with D possibly being TRBD1 or TRBD2 (6 bases each). Looked up from germline, CDR1 is MGHRA and CDR2 is YSYEKL. The CDR3 is 15 residues long. Trimming cost V 5 bases and J 2 bases, with 16 bases left between them. The CDR3, as DNA: TGCGCCAGCAGCTTGGGGGCGGGGCAGCCCTACGAGCAGTACTTC. It translates to CASSLGAGQPYEQYF.

This rearrangement joins TRBV10-3 to TRBJ1-2, with D tentatively TRBD1 (6 bases). CDR3 length: 13 residues. Looked up from germline, CDR1 is ENHRY and CDR2 is SYGVKD. V was cut by 3 bases and J by 8 bases, with 13 bases left in between. The DNA for the CDR3 is TGTGCCATCAGTGATGCGGGGGCGCAAGGCTACACCTTC. It specifies CAISDAGAQGYTF.

The chain uses TRBV10-2 and TRBJ2-2, with D unresolved. Germline values: CDR1 WSHSY, CDR2 SAAADI. V gave up 3 bases and J gave up 6 bases, with 8 bases separating them. CDR3 length: 13 residues. The chain's CDR3 is CASSDAWPGELFF. For the CDR3, the DNA is TGCGCCAGCAGTGATGCTTGGCCCGGGGAGCTGTTTTTT.

The V call is TRBV7-8, the J call TRBJ2-1; 7 nucleotides match TRBD2. The CDR3 is made up of 17 amino acids. The ends lost 4 bases at V and 0 bases at J; junction bases unmatched: 9. CDR1 is SGHVS, CDR2 FQNEAQ, per germline. The CDR3 DNA is TGTGCCAGCAGCTCATTTAGCGGGCTTGCCTCCTACAATGAGCAGTTCTTC. It encodes CASSSFSGLASYNEQFF.

The sample holds one count of this clone. V gene TRBV20-1 combines with J gene TRBJ2-3; tentatively, D is TRBD2 (6 bases). This CDR3 comprises 11 residues. V lost 7 bases to trimming and J lost 2 bases, with 7 bases between them. The germline V gene encodes CDR1 DFQATT and CDR2 SNEGSKA (reference sequence). The DNA for the CDR3 is TGCAGTGGCGGGGACACAGATACGCAGTATTTT. Translated, it gives CSGGDTDTQYF.

The chain uses TRBV5-1 and TRBJ2-7; D is perhaps TRBD1 (5 bases). V dropped 0 bases and J dropped 3 bases, with 10 bases sitting between them. The CDR3 runs to 14 residues. Germline-derived CDR1 and CDR2 are SGHRS and YFSETQ. In DNA form, the CDR3 reads TGCGCCAGCAGCTTGGACAGGAACTTCTACGAGCAGTACTTC. The encoded protein is CASSLDRNFYEQYF.